Below are 26 T cell receptor beta chains sequenced from a single sample in a study of T-cell reconstitution after alpha-beta-depleted transplantation in children. Unique molecular identifiers were built into the TCRbeta library. TCRdb re-derived calls from the PCR reads in MiXCR, one entry per CDR3 protein. This sample has over 400,000 distinct CDR3 sequences, with approximately 12% found just once. The starting material was PBMCs from the stem cell graft donor, obtained from the stem cell graft. All receptors come from a human donor who donated a stem cell graft to a child with combined immunodeficiency.

The chain couples TRBV5-6 to TRBJ1-1, with a weak D call TRBD1 (5 bases). Trimming left V 2 bases short and J 6 bases short, with 11 bases between. The CDR3 loop spans 13 amino acids. Germline V gene data show CDR1 as SGHDT and CDR2 as YYEEEE. The CDR3 sequence: CASSFAGFAEAFF. The CDR3 DNA sequence: TGTGCCAGCAGCTTCGCAGGGTTCGCTGAAGCTTTCTTT.

The CDR3 protein is CSALPGTINEQFF. Written as DNA, the CDR3 is TGCAGCGCTCTCCCCGGGACTATAAATGAGCAGTTCTTC. The chain employs TRBV29-1 and TRBJ2-1; 7 bases are shared with TRBD2. This CDR3 is built from 13 residues. The trim removed 7 bases at V and 7 bases at J, leaving 10 bases unmatched. Germline CDR1 SQVTM, CDR2 ANQGSEA.

This clonotype was detected many times. The CDR3 loop reads CSARDRTGYNEQFF. In nucleotides, the CDR3 is TGCAGTGCTAGAGATCGGACAGGGTACAATGAGCAGTTCTTC. The V gene is TRBV20-1, the J gene TRBJ2-1, with 8 bases aligning to TRBD1. The CDR3 has 14 residues. Germline CDR1 is DFQATT and CDR2 is SNEGSKA (reference sequence). V dropped 0 bases and J dropped 4; count of bases not matched to a gene: 2.

This clonotype was seen only a few times. The chain joins TRBV7-9 to TRBJ2-1; D gene uncertain. Trimming took off 1 base at V and 5 bases at J, with 9 bases between the two ends. Germline V gene lookup returns CDR1 SEHNR and CDR2 FQNEAQ (reference sequence). The CDR3 runs to 14 residues. The DNA of the CDR3 is TGTGCCAGCAGCTTAGTTCTCCCCAACAATGAGCAGTTCTTC. Translation gives CASSLVLPNNEQFF.

This clonotype has ten or more counts. The chain is built from TRBV12-3 or TRBV12-4 and TRBJ2-7, with unresolved D. V lost 5 bases to trimming and J lost 2 bases, with 4 bases between them. The CDR3 has 11 amino acids. CDR3 bases: TGTGCCAGCAGTAAGACCTACGAGCAGTACTTC. Protein product: CASSKTYEQYF.

This clonotype turned up a few times. The rearrangement uses TRBV6-5 and TRBJ1-2; D call uncertain. Germline V gene lookup returns CDR1 MNHEY and CDR2 SVGAGI. Trimming left V 0 bases short and J 1 base short, with 15 bases between. The CDR3 runs 17 residues. The CDR3 nucleotides read TGTGCCAGCAGTTACTCGATGGCAGAAACTTTTAACTATGGCTACACCTTC. It specifies CASSYSMAETFNYGYTF.

The gene calls are TRBV10-3 and TRBJ1-2, with 7 bases fitting TRBD1. Trimming removed 4 bases from V and 2 bases from J; junction bases left unmatched: 19. In germline, CDR1 is ENHRY, CDR2 SYGVKD. The CDR3 contains 19 residues. CDR3 sequence (DNA): TGTGCCATCAGTGTGACAGGGACAGCCTCGAAGCTAACGAACTATGGCTACACCTTC. It codes for CAISVTGTASKLTNYGYTF.

J is TRBJ1-2 and V is TRBV12-3 or TRBV12-4; tentative D call: TRBD1 (5 bases). The V end was cut by 1 base, the J end by 3 bases, with 6 bases between. CDR3 size: 13 residues. The CDR3 spells CASSLVGDYGYTF. The CDR3 coding sequence is TGTGCCAGCAGTTTAGTAGGGGACTATGGCTACACCTTC.

The chain employs TRBV5-1 and TRBJ1-3, with D hard to call. The CDR3 extends over 16 amino acids. Trimming took 0 bases from V and 4 from J, leaving 14 bases between them. Germline V gene lookup returns CDR1 SGHRS and CDR2 YFSETQ. DNA of the CDR3: TGCGCCAGCAGCTTGGGGGTTACGGGATCCGGAAACACCATATATTTT. It encodes CASSLGVTGSGNTIYF.

This clonotype was recorded many times. The gene calls are TRBV6-5 and TRBJ2-4; 10 positions agree with TRBD1. Looked up from germline, CDR1 is MNHEY and CDR2 is SVGAGI. The CDR3 length is 15 residues. The V and J ends lost 2 bases and 5 bases, in that order; junction bases with no gene match: 3. CDR3 sequence reads: CASSYTGQGENIQYF. DNA for the CDR3: TGTGCCAGCAGTTACACCGGACAGGGGGAAAACATTCAGTACTTC.

This clonotype turned up a few times. The chain combines TRBV24-1 with TRBJ2-3; 12 bases line up with TRBD2. The CDR3 extends over 18 amino acids. The germline gives CDR1 KGHDR, CDR2 SFDVKD. The trim removed 3 bases at V and 0 bases at J, leaving 6 bases unmatched. CDR3 DNA: TGTGCCACCAGTGATAATCCCGGGACTAGCGGGAGCACAGATACGCAGTATTTT. It codes for CATSDNPGTSGSTDTQYF.

In this sample, this clonotype turned up many times. The chain uses TRBV20-1 and TRBJ1-2; D possibly corresponds to TRBD1 (6 bases). Germline CDR1 and CDR2: DFQATT and SNEGSKA (reference sequence). V lost 1 base and J lost 3, with 9 bases in between. This CDR3 has 13 amino acids. DNA of the CDR3: TGCAGTGCTAGAGCATCAGGGGACTATGGCTACACCTTC. Its protein is CSARASGDYGYTF.

The J gene is TRBJ2-3, the V gene TRBV2, with 9 bases matching TRBD1. The CDR3 length is 15 residues. Germline V lookup: CDR1 SNHLY, CDR2 FYNNEI. V lost 6 bases, J lost 2 bases, and 6 bases stayed unmatched. As DNA, the CDR3 is TGTGCCAGCAGAGCCGGGACAGGGTACACAGATACGCAGTATTTT. Its translation is CASRAGTGYTDTQYF.

This clonotype was recorded a few times. CDR3 region: CASTAVEGEKLFF. The CDR3 nucleotides are TGTGCCAGCACCGCAGTTGAGGGTGAAAAACTGTTTTTT. This chain connects TRBV7-2 to TRBJ1-4, with unresolved D. This CDR3 spans 13 amino acids. Trimming cost V 7 bases and J 7 bases, with 13 bases left between them. CDR1 and CDR2 from the germline V gene are SGHTA and FQGNSA.

This clonotype was detected a few times. The chain links TRBV19 to TRBJ2-7; 11 bases are shared with TRBD1. V lost 5 bases, J lost 6 bases, and 12 bases stayed unmatched. The CDR3 loop spans 16 amino acids. The germline gives CDR1 LNHDA, CDR2 SQIVND (reference sequence). The CDR3 spells CASSPRAGTGGLEQYF. CDR3 in DNA: TGTGCCAGTAGTCCACGGGCCGGGACAGGGGGTCTCGAGCAGTACTTC.

This clonotype was detected ten times or more. The CDR3 DNA reads TGCAGCGTTGAAGCCAGGATGAACACCGGGGAGCTGTTTTTT. Amino acids: CSVEARMNTGELFF. The J gene is TRBJ2-2, the V gene TRBV29-1, with D uncertain. Trimming removed 1 base from V and 1 base from J, with 7 bases in between. From germline, CDR1 is SQVTM and CDR2 ANQGSEA. CDR3 length equals 14 residues.

This clonotype was found a few times. The chain uses TRBV6-1 and TRBJ2-6; D may be TRBD2 (6 bases). The CDR3 is made up of 16 amino acids. Trimming stripped 5 bases from V and 4 bases from J, with 15 bases between. Germline V gene data show CDR1 as MNHNS and CDR2 as SASEGT. Here the CDR3 DNA reads TGTGCCAGCAGTCCCCGGGCGGGGCTAGGGGCCAACGTCCTGACTTTC. Protein: CASSPRAGLGANVLTF.

The gene calls are TRBV12-3 or TRBV12-4 and TRBJ2-5; D possibly corresponds to TRBD1 (5 bases). The ends were cut back, 6 bases at V and 7 bases at J, with 18 bases in the middle. This CDR3 has 14 amino acids. CDR3 protein: CASRFGPQGATQYF. Written as DNA, the CDR3 is TGTGCCAGCAGGTTCGGCCCCCAGGGTGCGACCCAGTACTTC.

The chain combines TRBV5-1 with TRBJ2-2; 7 nucleotides line up with TRBD1. The length of the CDR3 is 17 residues. V was pared by 2 bases and J by 4 bases, with 11 bases of the junction left unmatched. CDR1 and CDR2 (germline): SGHRS, YFSETQ. DNA for the CDR3: TGCGCCAGCAGCTTCGCTCCTACAGGGGACGGCACCGGGGAGCTGTTTTTT. As protein: CASSFAPTGDGTGELFF. Full variable domain (missing parts from reference TRBV5-1 and TRBJ2-2): KAGVTQTPRYLIKTRGQQVTLSCSPISGHRSVSWYQQTPGQGLQFLFEYFSETQRNKGNFPGRFSGRQFSNSRSEMNVSTLELGDSALYLCASSFAPTGDGTGELFFGEGSRLTVL.

This clonotype was recorded a few times. This chain uses TRBV12-3 or TRBV12-4 with TRBJ1-2, with a weak D call TRBD1 (5 bases). V lost 5 bases to trimming and J lost 3 bases, with 13 bases between them. The CDR3 covers 14 residues. CDR3: CASSIQGRDYGYTF. The CDR3 bases are TGTGCCAGCAGTATCCAGGGTCGAGACTATGGCTACACCTTC.

V is TRBV7-9 and J is TRBJ2-7; D not certain. CDR1 is SEHNR and CDR2 is FQNEAQ in the germline V gene (reference sequence). With 2 bases removed from V and 3 bases from J, the gap between germline ends came to 8 bases. The CDR3 covers 13 residues. This CDR3 is CASSLQGYYEQYF. The CDR3 DNA is TGTGCCAGCAGCTTACAAGGTTACTACGAGCAGTACTTC.

Notes on this clonotype: No conserved phenylalanine or tryptophan is present at the end of the CDR3, so a read error is the likely explanation. This rearrangement joins TRBV30 to TRBJ1-3; the D gene is possibly TRBD1 (5 bases). This CDR3 has 14 amino acids. The germline V gene has CDR1 GTSNPN and CDR2 SVGIG (reference sequence). Trimming shortened V by 4 bases and J by 3 bases, and 13 bases separated the two germline ends. The CDR3 DNA reads TGTGCCTGGACTAGGGGCCCCCTTGGAAACACCATATATTGT. Its protein is CAWTRGPLGNTIYC.

V usage is TRBV14 and J usage is TRBJ1-4; D remains unclear. This CDR3 is built from 16 residues. Germline-derived CDR1 and CDR2 are SGHDN and FVKESK. V lost 1 base to trimming and J lost 0 bases, with 9 bases between them. CDR3 residues: CASSQVEGPTNEKLFF. The DNA for the CDR3 is TGTGCCAGCAGCCAAGTCGAAGGTCCAACTAATGAAAAACTGTTTTTT.

This clonotype was seen many times. The gene calls are TRBV7-2 and TRBJ1-1; 11 positions match TRBD1. Germline CDR1 reads SGHTA; CDR2 reads FQGNSA. This CDR3 is built from 15 residues. V gave up 2 bases and J gave up 2 bases; unmatched junction bases: 1. The CDR3, as DNA: TGTGCCAGCAGCTTAAGGACAGGGGGCAACACTGAAGCTTTCTTT. Its translation: CASSLRTGGNTEAFF.

This clonotype was counted a few times. V usage is TRBV5-1 and J usage is TRBJ2-3; D not certain. Germline-derived CDR1 and CDR2 are SGHRS and YFSETQ. Trimming pared 1 base from V and 4 bases from J, leaving 10 bases between. The CDR3 spans 14 residues. CDR3 coding DNA: TGCGCCAGCAGCTTGACAGAAGCTGCAGATACGCAGTATTTT. This sequence encodes CASSLTEAADTQYF. Full variable domain (rest looked up from reference TRBV5-1 and TRBJ2-3): KAGVTQTPRYLIKTRGQQVTLSCSPISGHRSVSWYQQTPGQGLQFLFEYFSETQRNKGNFPGRFSGRQFSNSRSEMNVSTLELGDSALYLCASSLTEAADTQYFGPGTRLTVL.

The V gene is TRBV3-1, the J gene TRBJ2-2, with 7 bases fitting TRBD2. Per germline, CDR1 LGHDT and CDR2 YNNKEL (reference sequence). CDR3 length equals 14 residues. The ends lost 3 bases at V and 3 bases at J; junction bases unmatched: 1. Written as DNA, the CDR3 is TGTGCCAGCAGCCAGCGGGGGTACACCGGGGAGCTGTTTTTT. Residues: CASSQRGYTGELFF.